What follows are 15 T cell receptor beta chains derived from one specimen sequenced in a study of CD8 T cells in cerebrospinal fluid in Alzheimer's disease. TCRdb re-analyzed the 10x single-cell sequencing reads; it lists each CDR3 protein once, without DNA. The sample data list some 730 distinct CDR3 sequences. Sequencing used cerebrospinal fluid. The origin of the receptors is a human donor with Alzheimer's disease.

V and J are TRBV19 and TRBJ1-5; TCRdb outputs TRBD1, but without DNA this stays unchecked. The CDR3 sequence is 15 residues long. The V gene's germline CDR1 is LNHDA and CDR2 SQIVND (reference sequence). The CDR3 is CASKLGTGNNQPQHF.

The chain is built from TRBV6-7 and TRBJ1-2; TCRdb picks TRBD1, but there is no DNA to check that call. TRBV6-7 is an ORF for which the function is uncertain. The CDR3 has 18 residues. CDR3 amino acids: CASSTWRGLNSSNYGYTF.

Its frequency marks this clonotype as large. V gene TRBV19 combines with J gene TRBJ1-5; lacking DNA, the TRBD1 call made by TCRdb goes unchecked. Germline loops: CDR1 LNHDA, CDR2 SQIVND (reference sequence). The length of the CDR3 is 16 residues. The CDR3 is CASSLTGTGGDQPQHF.

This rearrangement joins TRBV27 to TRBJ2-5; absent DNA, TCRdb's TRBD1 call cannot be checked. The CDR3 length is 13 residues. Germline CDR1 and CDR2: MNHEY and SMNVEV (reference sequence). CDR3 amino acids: CASSGRQGETQYF.

CDR3 in amino acids: CASTQSEGGLGPSPLHF. The gene calls are TRBV6-1 and TRBJ1-6; as DNA is missing, the TRBD1 call by TCRdb cannot be tested. Germline CDR1 and CDR2: MNHNS and SASEGT. The CDR3 contains 17 residues.

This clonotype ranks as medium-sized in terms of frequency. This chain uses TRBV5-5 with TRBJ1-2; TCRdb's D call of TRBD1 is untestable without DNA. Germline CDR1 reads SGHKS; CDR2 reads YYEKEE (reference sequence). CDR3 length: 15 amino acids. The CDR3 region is CASSPRQRGDYGYTF. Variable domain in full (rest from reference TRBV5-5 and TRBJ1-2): DAGVTQSPTHLIKTRGQQVTLRCSPISGHKSVSWYQQVLGQGPQFIFQYYEKEERGRGNFPDRFSARQFPNYSSELNVNALLLGDSALYLCASSPRQRGDYGYTFGSGTRLTVV.

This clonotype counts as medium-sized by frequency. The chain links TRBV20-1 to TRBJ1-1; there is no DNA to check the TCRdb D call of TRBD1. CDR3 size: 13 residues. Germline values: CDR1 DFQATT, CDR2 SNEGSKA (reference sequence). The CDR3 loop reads CSVPRRGNTEAFF.

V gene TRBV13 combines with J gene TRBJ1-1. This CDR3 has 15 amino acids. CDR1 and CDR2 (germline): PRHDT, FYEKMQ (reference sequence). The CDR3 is CASSLFGRGGTEAFF.

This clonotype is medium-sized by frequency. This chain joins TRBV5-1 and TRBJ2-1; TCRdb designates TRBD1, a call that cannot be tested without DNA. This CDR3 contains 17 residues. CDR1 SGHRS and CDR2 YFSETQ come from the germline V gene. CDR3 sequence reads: CASGTNSGTGAYNEQFF.

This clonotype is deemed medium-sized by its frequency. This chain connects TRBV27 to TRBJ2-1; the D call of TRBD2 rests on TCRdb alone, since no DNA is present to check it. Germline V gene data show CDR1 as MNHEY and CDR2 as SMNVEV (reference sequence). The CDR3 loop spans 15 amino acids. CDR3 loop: CASIKTSGVYNEQFF.

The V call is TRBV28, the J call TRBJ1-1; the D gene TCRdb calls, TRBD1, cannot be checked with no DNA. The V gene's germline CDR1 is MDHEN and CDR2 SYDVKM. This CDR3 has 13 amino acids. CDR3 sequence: CASSLKNRNEAFF.

CDR3 region: CSARVGEHIDTQYF. The gene calls are TRBV20-1 and TRBJ2-3; TCRdb outputs TRBD1, but without DNA this stays unchecked. The CDR3 runs 14 residues. Germline V gene sequence: CDR1 DFQATT, CDR2 SNEGSKA (reference sequence).

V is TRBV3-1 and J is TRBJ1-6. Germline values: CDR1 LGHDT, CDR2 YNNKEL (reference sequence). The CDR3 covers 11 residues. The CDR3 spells CASSQSSPLHF.

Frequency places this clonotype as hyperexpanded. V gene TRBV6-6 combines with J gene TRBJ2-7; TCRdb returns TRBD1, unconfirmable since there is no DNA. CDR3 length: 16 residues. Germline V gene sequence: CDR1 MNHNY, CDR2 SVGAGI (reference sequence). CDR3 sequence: CASSLSGPGQGHEQYF.

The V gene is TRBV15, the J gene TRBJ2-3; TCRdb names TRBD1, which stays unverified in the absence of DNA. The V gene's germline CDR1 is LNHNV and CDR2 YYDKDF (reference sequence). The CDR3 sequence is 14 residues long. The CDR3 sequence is CATSRTGEVDTQYF.